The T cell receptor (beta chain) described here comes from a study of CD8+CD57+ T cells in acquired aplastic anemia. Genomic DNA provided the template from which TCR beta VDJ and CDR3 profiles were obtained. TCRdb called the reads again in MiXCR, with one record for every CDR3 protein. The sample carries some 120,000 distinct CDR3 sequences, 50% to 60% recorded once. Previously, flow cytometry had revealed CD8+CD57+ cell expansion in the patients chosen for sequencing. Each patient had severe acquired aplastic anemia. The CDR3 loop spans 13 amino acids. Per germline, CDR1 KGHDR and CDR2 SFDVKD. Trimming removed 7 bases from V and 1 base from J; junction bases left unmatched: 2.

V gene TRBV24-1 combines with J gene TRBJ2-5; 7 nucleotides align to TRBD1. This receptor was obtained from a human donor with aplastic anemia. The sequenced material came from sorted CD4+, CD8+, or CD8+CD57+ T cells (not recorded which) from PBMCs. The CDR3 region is CATRGTAQETQYF. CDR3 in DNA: TGTGCCACCAGGGGGACAGCCCAAGAGACCCAGTACTTC.